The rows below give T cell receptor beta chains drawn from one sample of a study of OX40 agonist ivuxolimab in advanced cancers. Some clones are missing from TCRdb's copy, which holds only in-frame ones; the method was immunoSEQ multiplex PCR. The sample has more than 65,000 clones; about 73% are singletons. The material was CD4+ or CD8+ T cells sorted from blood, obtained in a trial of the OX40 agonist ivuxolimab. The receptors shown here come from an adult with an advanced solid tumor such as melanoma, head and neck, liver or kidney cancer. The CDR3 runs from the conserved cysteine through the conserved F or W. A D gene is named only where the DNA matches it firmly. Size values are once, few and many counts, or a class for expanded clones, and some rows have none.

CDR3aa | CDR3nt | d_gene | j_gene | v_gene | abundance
CASSSYSPSYNEQFF | TGTGCCAGCAGTTCGTATTCGCCCTCCTACAATGAGCAGTTCTTC | NA | TRBJ2-1 | TRBV27 | NA
CASRGQGNTEAFF | TGTGCCAGCAGGGGACAGGGGAACACTGAAGCTTTCTTT | TRBD1 | TRBJ1-1 | TRBV2 | NA
CASSPMGSSYNEQFF | TGTGCCAGTAGCCCCATGGGGAGCTCCTACAATGAGCAGTTCTTC | NA | TRBJ2-1 | TRBV19 | few
CASSPRTGETGELFF | TGCGCCAGCAGCCCTAGGACAGGAGAAACCGGGGAGCTGTTTTTT | TRBD1 | TRBJ2-2 | TRBV5-1 | NA
CASSLVGAEQYF | TGTGCCAGCAGCTTGGTCGGGGCCGAGCAGTACTTC | NA | TRBJ2-7 | TRBV5-5 | NA
CASSAGHSTDTQYF | TGTGCCAGCAGCGCGGGACACTCCACAGATACGCAGTATTTT | NA | TRBJ2-3 | TRBV25-1 | few
CASRGLLRNTEAFF | TGCGCCAGCAGGGGACTGCTAAGGAACACTGAAGCTTTCTTT | NA | TRBJ1-1 | TRBV4-1 | NA
CASSSQTANYGYTF | TGTGCCAGCAGCTCACAGACTGCTAACTATGGCTACACCTTC | NA | TRBJ1-2 | TRBV11-2 | NA
CASRPQGEWQPQHF | TGTGCCAGCAGGCCTCAGGGGGAATGGCAGCCCCAGCATTTT | TRBD1 | TRBJ1-5 | TRBV6-6 | once
CASSLLGGRDYNEQFF | TGTGCCAGCAGCTTATTAGGCGGGAGAGACTACAATGAGCAGTTCTTC | TRBD2 | TRBJ2-1 | TRBV11-2 | NA
CASSYLGTQDGKLFF | TGTGCCAGCAGTTACTTAGGGACACAAGACGGAAAACTGTTTTTT | NA | TRBJ1-4 | TRBV6-5 | NA
CASSYSMSTPQYF | TGTGCCAGCAGCTATAGTATGAGCACCCCGCAGTACTTC | NA | TRBJ2-7 | TRBV6-5 | NA
CASSPHLNSGVKNIQYF | TGCGCCAGCAGCCCACACCTAAATAGCGGGGTCAAAAACATTCAGTACTTC | TRBD2 | TRBJ2-4 | TRBV5-1 | NA
CASSQTSGRANSEQYF | TGTGCCAGCAGCCAAACTAGCGGGAGGGCCAATTCCGAGCAGTACTTC | TRBD2 | TRBJ2-7 | TRBV11-2 | NA
CASSRGFQGLEPQHF | TGTGCCAGCAGTCGGGGATTCCAGGGTTTGGAGCCCCAGCATTTT | NA | TRBJ1-5 | TRBV6-5 | NA
CASSLAASGGGETQYF | TGTGCCAGCAGCTTAGCGGCTAGCGGGGGCGGGGAGACCCAGTACTTC | TRBD2 | TRBJ2-5 | TRBV7-2 | NA
CASSQEGGMTEAFF | TGCGCCAGCAGCCAAGAAGGGGGGATGACTGAAGCTTTCTTT | NA | TRBJ1-1 | TRBV4-1 | NA
CASSSPQTGMNTEAFF | TGTGCCAGCAGTTCCCCCCAAACAGGGATGAACACTGAAGCTTTCTTT | NA | TRBJ1-1 | TRBV28 | NA
CASSFPSGRADEQFF | TGTGCCAGCAGCTTCCCTAGCGGGAGGGCTGATGAGCAGTTCTTC | TRBD2 | TRBJ2-1 | TRBV5-6 | NA
CASSPGVASGTDTQYF | TGTGCCAGCTCGCCAGGGGTCGCTAGCGGAACAGATACGCAGTATTTT | NA | TRBJ2-3 | TRBV18 | NA
CASSPPPRGGISSYEQYF | TGTGCCAGCAGCCCCCCACCGAGGGGCGGTATAAGCTCCTACGAGCAGTACTTC | NA | TRBJ2-7 | TRBV7-9 | NA
CASLSRPGELFF | TGTGCCAGCCTCTCTCGTCCCGGGGAGCTGTTTTTT | NA | TRBJ2-2 | TRBV28 | NA
CASSLIGYGTNEKLFF | TGTGCCAGCAGTTTAATCGGGTATGGAACTAATGAAAAACTGTTTTTT | NA | TRBJ1-4 | TRBV28 | NA
CASSPQRRNTEAFF | TGTGCCAGCTCACCACAACGGCGGAACACTGAAGCTTTCTTT | NA | TRBJ1-1 | TRBV18 | NA
CASSQLRDYAYEQYF | TGCGCCAGCAGTCAACTTAGGGACTACGCCTACGAGCAGTACTTC | TRBD2 | TRBJ2-7 | TRBV23-1 | NA
CASSPDRAVGQPQHF | TGTGCCAGCTCACCTGACAGGGCGGTAGGTCAGCCCCAGCATTTT | TRBD1 | TRBJ1-5 | TRBV18 | once
CASSDSNSLAGGGEQFF | TGTGCCAGCAGTGACTCGAACTCGCTAGCGGGAGGGGGTGAGCAGTTCTTC | TRBD2 | TRBJ2-1 | TRBV6-4 | NA
CASSSPFGGTTNYNEQFF | TGTGCCAGCAGTTCTCCCTTTGGCGGGACCACGAACTACAATGAGCAGTTCTTC | NA | TRBJ2-1 | TRBV7-3 | NA
CASSGAGHQPQHF | TGTGCCAGTAGTGGCGCGGGCCATCAGCCCCAGCATTTT | NA | TRBJ1-5 | TRBV19 | few
CASSVRQLTGELFF | TGTGCCAGCAGCGTAAGACAGCTCACCGGGGAGCTGTTTTTT | NA | TRBJ2-2 | TRBV9 | few
CASQALRTGELFF | TGTGCCAGCCAGGCCCTCCGGACCGGGGAGCTGTTTTTT | NA | TRBJ2-2 | TRBV11-2 | NA
CASSPGGGNYGYTF | TGTGCCAGCAGCCCCGGAGGCGGTAACTATGGCTACACCTTC | NA | TRBJ1-2 | TRBV9 | few
CASSFVGDQPQHF | TGTGCCAGCAGCTTTGTAGGTGATCAGCCCCAGCATTTT | NA | TRBJ1-5 | TRBV7-8 | NA
CASTIDRPRDTQYF | TGTGCCAGCACTATAGACAGGCCCAGGGATACGCAGTATTTT | NA | TRBJ2-3 | TRBV6-1 | NA
CASSLGEGAGYTF | TGTGCCAGCAGCTTAGGAGAAGGGGCTGGCTACACCTTC | NA | TRBJ1-2 | TRBV7-9 | NA
CASSTDRSNTEAFF | TGTGCCAGTAGTACCGACAGGTCGAACACTGAAGCTTTCTTT | NA | TRBJ1-1 | TRBV19 | NA
CASNNYRTGLNTEAFF | TGTGCCAGCAACAATTACCGGACAGGGTTGAACACTGAAGCTTTCTTT | TRBD1 | TRBJ1-1 | TRBV7-9 | NA
CASSSSGGSEKLFF | TGCGCCAGCAGCTCGTCGGGGGGCAGTGAAAAACTGTTTTTT | NA | TRBJ1-4 | TRBV5-1 | NA
CASSLVSTSDTQYF | TGCGCCAGCAGCTTGGTTTCGACATCAGATACGCAGTATTTT | NA | TRBJ2-3 | TRBV5-1 | NA
CASSPRLGLDAILHF | TGTGCCAGCAGCCCACGGCTGGGCCTAGATGCTATCCTCCACTTT | NA | TRBJ1-6 | TRBV7-8 | NA
CSVRLNLNKGDTIYF | TGCAGCGTCCGACTAAACCTTAACAAAGGGGACACCATATATTTT | NA | TRBJ1-3 | TRBV29-1 | few
CASSSTSVRGSYEQYF | TGTGCCAGCAGCTCTACTAGCGTTCGGGGCTCCTACGAGCAGTACTTC | TRBD2 | TRBJ2-7 | TRBV11-2 | few
CASSSGDIRLHNEQFF | TGTGCCAGCAGCTCGGGGGACATACGACTGCACAATGAGCAGTTCTTC | NA | TRBJ2-1 | TRBV5-4 | NA
CASSVGAGTGETQYF | TGTGCCAGCAGCGTAGGTGCGGGGACGGGTGAGACCCAGTACTTC | NA | TRBJ2-5 | TRBV9 | NA
CASIPPGSDTQYF | TGTGCCAGTATCCCCCCGGGCTCGGATACGCAGTATTTT | NA | TRBJ2-3 | TRBV19 | NA
CASSIQGKNEQFF | TGTGCCAGTAGTATACAGGGCAAAAATGAGCAGTTCTTC | NA | TRBJ2-1 | TRBV19 | NA
CASSIDGRRDAFF | TGTGCCAGTAGTATCGACGGGCGGCGGGACGCTTTCTTT | NA | TRBJ1-1 | TRBV19 | NA
CASSLSPKGGNTEAFF | TGTGCCAGCAGCTTGAGCCCCAAAGGGGGGAACACTGAAGCTTTCTTT | NA | TRBJ1-1 | TRBV7-9 | few
CGCGGRGKQETQYF | TGTGGATGTGGTGGGCGGGGGAAGCAAGAGACCCAGTACTTC | TRBD2 | TRBJ2-5 | TRBV2 | NA
CASTGGYGYTF | TGTGCCAGTACAGGGGGCTATGGCTACACCTTC | TRBD1 | TRBJ1-2 | TRBV19 | NA
CASSPARNTDTQYF | TGTGCCAGCAGCCCCGCTCGCAACACAGATACGCAGTATTTT | NA | TRBJ2-3 | TRBV7-2 | NA
CASSKWTGTSSGANVLTF | TGTGCCAGCAGTAAATGGACAGGGACGAGCTCTGGGGCCAACGTCCTGACTTTC | TRBD1 | TRBJ2-6 | TRBV27 | NA
CSVEDSGQTDTQYF | TGCAGCGTTGAAGATTCGGGACAAACAGATACGCAGTATTTT | NA | TRBJ2-3 | TRBV29-1 | NA
CASSLRDYQETQYF | TGTGCCAGCAGCCTCCGGGACTACCAAGAGACCCAGTACTTC | NA | TRBJ2-5 | TRBV5-6 | NA
CASGRHPYEQYF | TGTGCCAGCGGACGCCACCCCTACGAGCAGTACTTC | NA | TRBJ2-7 | TRBV6-5 | NA
CASSLVGQSSGNTIYF | TGTGCCAGCAGTTTAGTCGGACAGAGCTCTGGAAACACCATATATTTT | NA | TRBJ1-3 | TRBV27 | once
CASSLGTGSYNEQFF | TGTGCCAGCAGCCTCGGGACAGGCTCCTACAATGAGCAGTTCTTC | TRBD1 | TRBJ2-1 | TRBV7-2 | NA
CASSLFGGGDTQYF | TGTGCCAGCAGCTTATTCGGGGGAGGAGATACGCAGTATTTT | NA | TRBJ2-3 | TRBV7-8 | NA
CASSFPGYHEQYF | TGTGCCAGCAGCTTCCCGGGTTACCACGAGCAGTACTTC | NA | TRBJ2-7 | TRBV7-2 | NA
CAWSAHREAVRGGAFF | TGTGCCTGGAGTGCCCACCGGGAGGCAGTCCGGGGGGGAGCTTTCTTT | NA | TRBJ1-1 | TRBV30 | NA